This entry lists 27 T cell receptor beta chains sequenced from one sample in a study of blood T cell repertoires in COVID-19. Sequencing was performed with immunoSEQ multiplex PCR; in TCRdb, only in-frame clones are kept and a portion is missing. The data hold just over 200,000 clones, with about nine tenths observed a single time. Sequenced input: peripheral blood. These TCRs come from a man at least 80 years old with acute or convalescent COVID-19.

The chain recombines TRBV27 with TRBJ2-2; D perhaps matches TRBD1 (6 bases). This CDR3 is built from 16 residues. V lost 5 bases to trimming and J lost 2 bases, with 15 bases between them. CDR1 is MNHEY and CDR2 is SMNVEV in the germline V gene (reference sequence). CDR3: CASSATGQINTGELFF. The DNA for the CDR3 is TGTGCCAGCAGTGCAACCGGACAGATTAACACCGGGGAGCTGTTTTTT.

The chain is built from TRBV12-3 or TRBV12-4 and TRBJ2-1, with D possibly matching TRBD2 (7 bases). V was pared by 6 bases and J by 15 bases, with 15 bases between. This CDR3 is 11 amino acids long. Here the CDR3 DNA reads TGTGCCAGCAGCCTAGGGGGGGGAATGTTCTTC. Translating gives CASSLGGGMFF.

V usage is TRBV5-1 and J usage is TRBJ2-6; TRBD1 might be the D (5 bases). V gave up 6 bases and J gave up 4 bases, with 14 bases separating them. Germline V gene data show CDR1 as SGHRS and CDR2 as YFSETQ. The CDR3 consists of 15 residues. CDR3 in DNA: TGCGCCAGCACCCATCCAGGGTTCGGGGCCAACGTCCTGACTTTC. Translated, it gives CASTHPGFGANVLTF.

Worth noting for this clone: At one end, the junction sequence differs from germline, possibly due to a read error. The chain combines TRBV7-2 with TRBJ1-5, with D perhaps matching TRBD1 (5 bases). The CDR3 consists of 16 residues. CDR1 is SGHTA and CDR2 is FQGNSA in the germline V gene. In nucleotides, the CDR3 is TGTGCTAGCAGCTTACTAGGGGCGGGGAGCAATCAGCCCCAGCATTTT. Translating it yields CASSLLGAGSNQPQHF.

CDR3 in DNA: TGTGCCAGCAGTGACTCAACATCCTACGAGCAGTACTTC. It encodes CASSDSTSYEQYF. V and J are TRBV2 and TRBJ2-7; D not resolved. The CDR3 is made up of 13 amino acids. V was clipped by 3 bases and J by 1 base, with 7 bases between them. Per germline, CDR1 SNHLY and CDR2 FYNNEI.

J is TRBJ2-7 and V is TRBV3-1 (or the pseudogene TRBV3-2); a possible D gene is TRBD2 (5 bases). The length of the CDR3 is 14 residues. V was clipped by 5 bases and J by 2 bases, with 13 bases between them. The germline V gene encodes CDR1 LGHDT and CDR2 YNNKEL (reference sequence). The chain's CDR3 is CASSKTWGAYEQYF. For the CDR3, the DNA is TGTGCCAGCAGCAAGACGTGGGGAGCCTACGAGCAGTACTTC.

The gene calls are TRBV2 and TRBJ1-2, with 8 nucleotides matching TRBD1. Germline lookup yields CDR1 SNHLY and CDR2 FYNNEI. With 7 bases clipped from V and 2 bases from J, the junction kept 15 bases outside the gene matches. The CDR3 consists of 17 residues. CDR3 sequence: CASTRTGPTLENYGYTF. CDR3 DNA: TGTGCCAGCACGCGGACAGGGCCCACCCTGGAAAACTATGGCTACACCTTC.

This sequence joins TRBV20-1 and TRBJ2-1; TRBD2 might be the D (5 bases). Trimming removed 3 bases from V and 6 bases from J, with 18 bases in between. Per the germline V gene, CDR1 is DFQATT and CDR2 is SNEGSKA (reference sequence). CDR3 length: 15 amino acids. The DNA of the CDR3 is TGCAGTGCTAGTTTTTCCGGGCCGGGGAGCAATGAGCAGTTCTTC. It encodes CSASFSGPGSNEQFF.

The chain is built from TRBV7-2 and TRBJ2-7; maybe TRBD1 (6 bases). V was trimmed by 3 bases and J by 0 bases, leaving 12 bases between them. The CDR3 is 15 amino acids. Germline loops: CDR1 SGHTA, CDR2 FQGNSA. In DNA, the CDR3 is TGTGCCAGCAGCTTTCGGCAGGACAGCTCCTACGAGCAGTACTTC. Encoded protein: CASSFRQDSSYEQYF.

The gene calls are TRBV6-4 and TRBJ2-2, with 13 bases aligning to TRBD2. Unmatched junction bases numbered 6, after V lost 6 bases and J lost 5 bases. Germline V gives CDR1 MRHNA, CDR2 SNTAGT. The CDR3 consists of 16 residues. The CDR3 region has the DNA TGTGCCAGCAGCTCAGGACTAGCGGGAGTTACCGGGGAGCTGTTTTTT. Its protein is CASSSGLAGVTGELFF.

The CDR3 here is CASSGGTGLPTGELFF. DNA of the CDR3: TGTGCCAGCAGCGGGGGGACAGGGCTGCCCACCGGGGAGCTGTTTTTT. The chain carries TRBV3-1 (or the pseudogene TRBV3-2) and TRBJ2-2; the match to TRBD1 covers 9 bases. V was clipped by 5 bases and J by 4 bases; unmatched bases: 8. The length of the CDR3 is 16 residues. CDR1 LGHDT and CDR2 YNNKEL come from the germline V gene (reference sequence).

The V and J genes are TRBV7-2 and TRBJ2-2, with D unclear. Germline lookup yields CDR1 SGHTA and CDR2 FQGNSA. V shed 2 bases and J shed 0 bases, with 10 bases lying between them. The CDR3 is made up of 16 amino acids. This chain's CDR3 is CASSLSPFANTGELFF. DNA for the CDR3: TGTGCCAGCAGCTTATCCCCGTTCGCGAACACCGGGGAGCTGTTTTTT.

This clone occurred once. The chain joins TRBV24-1 to TRBJ2-2, with D tentatively TRBD1 (7 bases). The V end was cut by 5 bases, the J end by 5 bases, with 14 bases between. Per germline, CDR1 KGHDR and CDR2 SFDVKD. The CDR3 loop spans 15 amino acids. The CDR3, as DNA: TGTGCCACCAGTGTCGGACAGGCGGGAACCGGGGAGCTGTTTTTT. The encoded protein is CATSVGQAGTGELFF.

The chain links TRBV4-1 to TRBJ1-2; 7 bases line up with TRBD1. V was clipped by 1 base and J by 8 bases; unmatched bases: 10. CDR1 MGHRA and CDR2 YSYEKL come from the germline V gene. The CDR3 totals 15 residues. The CDR3 region has the DNA TGCGCCAGCAGCCAAGCGCGACAGGGTTATGGAGGCTACACCTTC. Protein sequence: CASSQARQGYGGYTF.

CDR3 residues: CASVDREKNIQYF. CDR3 bases: TGTGCCAGTGTCGATAGAGAAAAAAACATTCAGTACTTC. The chain combines TRBV6-5 with TRBJ2-4, with D unclear. Trimming removed 9 bases from V and 4 bases from J, with 13 bases in between. The germline V gene encodes CDR1 MNHEY and CDR2 SVGAGI. The length of the CDR3 is 13 residues.

The rearrangement joins TRBV27 to TRBJ2-1; 10 bases map to TRBD1. This CDR3 has 15 residues. V was pared by 3 bases and J by 4 bases, with 3 bases of the junction left unmatched. The germline gives CDR1 MNHEY, CDR2 SMNVEV (reference sequence). Written as DNA, the CDR3 is TGTGCCAGCAGTTTTAGGGGACAGGGGTACAATGAGCAGTTCTTC. It translates to CASSFRGQGYNEQFF.

The chain carries TRBV10-3 and TRBJ2-7, with 7 bases identical to TRBD2. Germline trimming cut 11 bases from V and 1 base from J; bases unmatched to any gene: 8. The CDR3 has 13 residues. Per germline, CDR1 ENHRY and CDR2 SYGVKD. Here the CDR3 reads CASGAGLSYEQYF. CDR3 nucleotide sequence: TGTGCCTCCGGAGCGGGGCTTTCCTACGAGCAGTACTTC.

On this clone itself: The same CDR3 can be traced to other DNA sequences in this sample. This sequence joins TRBV27 and TRBJ2-6, with D unclear. The V end lost 0 bases, the J end lost 0 bases, and 6 bases lay between the germline ends. Germline CDR1 and CDR2: MNHEY and SMNVEV (reference sequence). This CDR3 contains 16 residues. The CDR3, as DNA: TGTGCCAGCAGTTTATCACGGAGCTCTGGGGCCAACGTCCTGACTTTC. It codes for CASSLSRSSGANVLTF.

As DNA, the CDR3 is TGTGCCAGCAGCCGCAGGGTGGGGGAGCAGTTCTTC. This codes for CASSRRVGEQFF. V gene TRBV5-8 combines with J gene TRBJ2-1; D might be TRBD1 (5 bases). V lost 4 bases to trimming and J lost 10 bases, with 12 bases between them. Germline V gene data show CDR1 as SGHTS and CDR2 as YDEGEE. The CDR3 length is 12 residues.

The chain employs TRBV9 and TRBJ1-1; 7 positions match TRBD1. V lost 4 bases, J lost 1 base, and 4 bases stayed unmatched. The CDR3 extends over 14 amino acids. Germline V gene sequence: CDR1 SGDLS, CDR2 YYNGEE. The CDR3 DNA is TGTGCCAGCAGCCCCAGGACAGGGAACACTGAAGCTTTCTTT. Protein product: CASSPRTGNTEAFF.

This rearrangement joins TRBV27 to TRBJ2-5, with no clear D. The CDR3 runs 12 residues. Trimming took off 7 bases at V and 4 bases at J, with 10 bases between the two ends. Looked up from germline, CDR1 is MNHEY and CDR2 is SMNVEV (reference sequence). The chain's CDR3 is CASTSSGETQYF. Written as DNA, the CDR3 is TGTGCCAGCACCTCATCGGGAGAGACCCAGTACTTC.

The chain joins TRBV27 to TRBJ1-2, with 8 bases lining up with TRBD1. The CDR3 totals 16 residues. Germline trimming cut 2 bases from V and 5 bases from J; bases unmatched to any gene: 10. Germline lookup yields CDR1 MNHEY and CDR2 SMNVEV (reference sequence). CDR3: CASSLRLQGATYGYTF. The CDR3 region has the DNA TGTGCCAGCAGTTTAAGGTTGCAGGGGGCGACGTATGGCTACACCTTC.

Turning to this clone: Because the CDR3's place on the DNA is in doubt, the DNA is left out and the CDR3 is given as listed by TCRdb. This chain uses TRBV21-1 with TRBJ2-2; TRBD1 is the table's D call, not checked against the DNA. TRBV21-1 is marked as a pseudogene. The CDR3 is 17 residues long, ends included. CDR3 protein: CASSRWGQGIYTGELFF.

The chain joins TRBV30 to TRBJ1-5; D is unclear. CDR3 length equals 14 residues. The germline V gene has CDR1 GTSNPN and CDR2 SVGIG (reference sequence). Trimming removed 0 bases at V and 7 bases at J, with 13 bases between. This CDR3 reads CAWSVPGFGQPQHF. CDR3 DNA: TGTGCCTGGAGTGTACCGGGGTTCGGCCAGCCCCAGCATTTT.

The V and J genes are TRBV7-9 and TRBJ1-2; 9 bases align to TRBD1. The CDR3 has 16 residues. J was trimmed by 0 bases and V by 5 bases; bases with no gene match: 7. CDR1 and CDR2 (germline): SEHNR, FQNEAQ (reference sequence). The CDR3 DNA reads as TGTGCCAGCAGCCTCCCTGGGACAGGGACTAACTATGGCTACACCTTC. Encoded protein: CASSLPGTGTNYGYTF.

The V and J genes are TRBV19 and TRBJ1-1; 11 bases map to TRBD1. This CDR3 is built from 15 residues. CDR1 LNHDA and CDR2 SQIVND come from the germline V gene (reference sequence). With 7 bases clipped from V and 2 bases from J, the junction kept 6 bases outside the gene matches. The CDR3 protein is CASTRTGGLNTEAFF. The CDR3 DNA sequence: TGTGCCAGTACCCGGACAGGGGGCCTTAACACTGAAGCTTTCTTT.

The V and J genes are TRBV5-1 and TRBJ2-3; 7 bases map to TRBD2. CDR3 length equals 15 residues. CDR1 is SGHRS and CDR2 is YFSETQ in the germline V gene. J gave up 0 bases and V 4 bases, and 5 bases lay outside the gene matches. For the CDR3, the DNA is TGCGCCAGCAGCCAGCGGGGTAGGAGCACAGATACGCAGTATTTT. Its protein is CASSQRGRSTDTQYF. The full variable domain, its missing parts supplied by reference TRBV5-1 and TRBJ2-3, is KAGVTQTPRYLIKTRGQQVTLSCSPISGHRSVSWYQQTPGQGLQFLFEYFSETQRNKGNFPGRFSGRQFSNSRSEMNVSTLELGDSALYLCASSQRGRSTDTQYFGPGTRLTVL.